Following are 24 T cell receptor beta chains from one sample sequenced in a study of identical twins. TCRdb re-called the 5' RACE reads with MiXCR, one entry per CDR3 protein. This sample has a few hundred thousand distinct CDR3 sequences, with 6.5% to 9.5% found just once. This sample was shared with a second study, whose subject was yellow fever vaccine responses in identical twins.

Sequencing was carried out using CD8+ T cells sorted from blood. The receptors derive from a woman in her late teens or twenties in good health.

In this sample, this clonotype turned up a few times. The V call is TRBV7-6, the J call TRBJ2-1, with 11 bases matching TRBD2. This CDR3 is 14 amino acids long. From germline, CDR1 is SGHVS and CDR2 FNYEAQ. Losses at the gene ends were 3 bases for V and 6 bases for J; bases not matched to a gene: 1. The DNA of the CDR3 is TGTGCCAGCAGCTTGACTAGCGGGATCAATGAGCAGTTCTTC. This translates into CASSLTSGINEQFF.

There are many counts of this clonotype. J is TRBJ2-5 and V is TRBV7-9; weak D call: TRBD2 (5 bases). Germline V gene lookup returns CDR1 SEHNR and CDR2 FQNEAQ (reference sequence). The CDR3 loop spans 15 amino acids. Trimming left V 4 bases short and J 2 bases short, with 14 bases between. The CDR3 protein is CASSSLAQPQETQYF. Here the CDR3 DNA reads TGTGCCAGCAGCTCCCTAGCCCAACCGCAAGAGACCCAGTACTTC.

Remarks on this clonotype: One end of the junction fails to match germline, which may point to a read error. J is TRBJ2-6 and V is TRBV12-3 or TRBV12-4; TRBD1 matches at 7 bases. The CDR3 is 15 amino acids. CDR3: CYAGTVFGGANVLTF. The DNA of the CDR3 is TGCTATGCAGGGACAGTTTTTGGTGGGGCCAACGTCCTGACTTTC.

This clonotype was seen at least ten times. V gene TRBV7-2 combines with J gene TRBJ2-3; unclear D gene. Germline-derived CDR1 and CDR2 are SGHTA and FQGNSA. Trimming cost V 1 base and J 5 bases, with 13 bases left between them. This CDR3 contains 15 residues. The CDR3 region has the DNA TGTGCCAGCAGCTTAGTGGTTCCGACTCTAGATACGCAGTATTTT. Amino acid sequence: CASSLVVPTLDTQYF. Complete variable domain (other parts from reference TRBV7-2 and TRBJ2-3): GAGVSQSPSNKVTEKGKDVELRCDPISGHTALYWYRQSLGQGLEFLIYFQGNSAPDKSGLPSDRFSAERTGGSVSTLTIQRTQQEDSAVYLCASSLVVPTLDTQYFGPGTRLTVL.

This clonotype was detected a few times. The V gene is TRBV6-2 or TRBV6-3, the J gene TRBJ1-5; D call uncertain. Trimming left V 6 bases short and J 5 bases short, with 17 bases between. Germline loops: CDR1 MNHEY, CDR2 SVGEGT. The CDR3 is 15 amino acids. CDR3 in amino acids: CASSRPWESDQPQHF. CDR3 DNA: TGTGCCAGCAGCCGACCCTGGGAAAGTGATCAGCCCCAGCATTTT.

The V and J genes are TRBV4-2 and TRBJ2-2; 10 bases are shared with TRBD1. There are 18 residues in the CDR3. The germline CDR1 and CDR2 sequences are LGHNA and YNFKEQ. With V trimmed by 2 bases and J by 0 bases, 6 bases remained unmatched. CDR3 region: CASSQTPDRGPNTGELFF. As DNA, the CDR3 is TGTGCCAGCAGCCAAACCCCAGACAGGGGGCCGAACACCGGGGAGCTGTTTTTT.

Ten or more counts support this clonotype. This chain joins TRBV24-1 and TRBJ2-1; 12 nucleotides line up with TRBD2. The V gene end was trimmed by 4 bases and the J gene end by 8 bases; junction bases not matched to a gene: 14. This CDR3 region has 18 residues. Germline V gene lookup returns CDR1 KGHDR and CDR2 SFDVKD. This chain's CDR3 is CATSEETSGRMGKDEQFF. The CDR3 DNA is TGTGCCACCAGTGAGGAGACTAGCGGGAGAATGGGTAAGGATGAGCAGTTCTTC.

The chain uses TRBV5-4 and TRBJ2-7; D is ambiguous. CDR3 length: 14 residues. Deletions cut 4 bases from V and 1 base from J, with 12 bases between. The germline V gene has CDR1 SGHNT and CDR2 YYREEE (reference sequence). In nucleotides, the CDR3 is TGTGCCAGCAGCCCGAAGGCGGCTTCCTACGAGCAGTACTTC. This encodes CASSPKAASYEQYF.

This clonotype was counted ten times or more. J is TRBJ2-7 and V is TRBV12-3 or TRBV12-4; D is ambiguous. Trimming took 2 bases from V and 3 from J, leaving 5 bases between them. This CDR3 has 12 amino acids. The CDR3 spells CASSLLSYEQYF. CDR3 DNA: TGTGCCAGCAGTTTACTCAGCTACGAGCAGTACTTC.

Here the CDR3 reads CASSLRNYGYTF. CDR3 nucleotide sequence: TGTGCCAGCAGTTTACGGAACTATGGCTACACCTTC. V is TRBV28 and J is TRBJ1-2; no definite D call. There are 12 residues in the CDR3. The germline V gene encodes CDR1 MDHEN and CDR2 SYDVKM. V dropped 2 bases and J dropped 2 bases, with 3 bases sitting between them.

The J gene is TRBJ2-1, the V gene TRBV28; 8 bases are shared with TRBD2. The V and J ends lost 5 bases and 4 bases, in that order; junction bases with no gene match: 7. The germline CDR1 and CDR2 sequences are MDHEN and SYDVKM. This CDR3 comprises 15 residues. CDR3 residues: CASSPEERGYNEQFF. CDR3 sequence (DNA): TGTGCCAGCAGTCCCGAGGAGCGGGGGTACAATGAGCAGTTCTTC. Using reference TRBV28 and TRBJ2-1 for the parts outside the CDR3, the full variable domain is DVKVTQSSRYLVKRTGEKVFLECVQDMDHENMFWYRQDPGLGLRLIYFSYDVKMKEKGDIPEGYSVSREKKERFSLILESASTNQTSMYLCASSPEERGYNEQFFGPGTRLTVL.

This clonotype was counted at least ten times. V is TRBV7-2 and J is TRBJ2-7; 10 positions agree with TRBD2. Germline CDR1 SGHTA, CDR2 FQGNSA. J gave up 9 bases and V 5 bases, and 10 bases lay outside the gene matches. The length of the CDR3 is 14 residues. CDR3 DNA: TGTGCCAGCAGCCGCGGGACTAGCGCGGTCGGGCAGTACTTC. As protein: CASSRGTSAVGQYF.

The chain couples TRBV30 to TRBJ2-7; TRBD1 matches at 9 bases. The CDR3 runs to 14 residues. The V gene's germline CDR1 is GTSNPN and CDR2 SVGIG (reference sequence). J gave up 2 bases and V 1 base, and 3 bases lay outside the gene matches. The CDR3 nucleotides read TGTGCCTGGAGTGCCGGACAGGGGACCTACGAGCAGTACTTC. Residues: CAWSAGQGTYEQYF. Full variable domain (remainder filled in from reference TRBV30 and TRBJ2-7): SQTIHQWPATLVQPVGSPLSLECTVEGTSNPNLYWYRQAAGRGLQLLFYSVGIGQISSEVPQNLSASRPQDRQFILSSKKLLLSDSGFYLCAWSAGQGTYEQYFGPGTRLTVT.

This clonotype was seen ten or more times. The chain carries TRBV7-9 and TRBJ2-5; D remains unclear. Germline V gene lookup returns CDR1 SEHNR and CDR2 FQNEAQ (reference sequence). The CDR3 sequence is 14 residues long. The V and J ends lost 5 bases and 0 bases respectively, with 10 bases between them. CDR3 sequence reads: CASSPDVYQETQYF. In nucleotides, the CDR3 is TGTGCCAGCAGCCCAGACGTGTACCAAGAGACCCAGTACTTC.

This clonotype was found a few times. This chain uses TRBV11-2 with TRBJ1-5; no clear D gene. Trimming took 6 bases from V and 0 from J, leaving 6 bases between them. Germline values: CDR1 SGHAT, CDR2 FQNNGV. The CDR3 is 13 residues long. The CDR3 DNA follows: TGTGCCAGCAGGCAGAATAGCAATCAGCCCCAGCATTTT. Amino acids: CASRQNSNQPQHF.

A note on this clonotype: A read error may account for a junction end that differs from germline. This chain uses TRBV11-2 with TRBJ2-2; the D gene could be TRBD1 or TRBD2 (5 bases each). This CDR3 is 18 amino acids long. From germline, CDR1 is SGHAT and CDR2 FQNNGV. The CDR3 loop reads CASSPGLRGYTNAGELFF. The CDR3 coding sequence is TGTGCCAGCAGCCCGGGGCTCAGAGGCTATACGAACGCCGGGGAGCTGTTTTTT.

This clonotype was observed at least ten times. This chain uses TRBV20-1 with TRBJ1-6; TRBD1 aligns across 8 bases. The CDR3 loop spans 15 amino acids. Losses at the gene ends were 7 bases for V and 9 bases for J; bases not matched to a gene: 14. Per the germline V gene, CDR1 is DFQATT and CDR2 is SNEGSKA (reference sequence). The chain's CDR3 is CSGIGGDRGSSPLHF. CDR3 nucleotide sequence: TGCAGTGGTATTGGGGGAGACAGGGGATCTTCACCCCTCCACTTT.

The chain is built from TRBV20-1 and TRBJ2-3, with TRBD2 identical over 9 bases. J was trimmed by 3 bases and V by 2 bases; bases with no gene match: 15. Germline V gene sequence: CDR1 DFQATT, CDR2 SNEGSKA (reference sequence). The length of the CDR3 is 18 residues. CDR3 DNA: TGCAGTGCTAGACCTTACATAACGACTAGCGGCCTAACAGATACGCAGTATTTT. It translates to CSARPYITTSGLTDTQYF.

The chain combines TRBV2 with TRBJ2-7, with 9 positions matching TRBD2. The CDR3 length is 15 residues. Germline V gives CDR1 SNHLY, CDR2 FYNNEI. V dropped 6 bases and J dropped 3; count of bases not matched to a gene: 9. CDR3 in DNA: TGTGCCAGCAGGGGATCGGCGGGGGGGCTCTACGAGCAGTACTTC. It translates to CASRGSAGGLYEQYF.

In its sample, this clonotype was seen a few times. The CDR3 protein is CASSYLTPGTEGPEQYF. CDR3 nucleotide sequence: TGTGCCAGCAGTTACCTAACTCCCGGGACGGAGGGGCCCGAGCAGTACTTC. This chain uses TRBV6-5 with TRBJ2-7, with D perhaps TRBD2 (6 bases). Looked up from germline, CDR1 is MNHEY and CDR2 is SVGAGI. V gave up 2 bases and J gave up 6 bases, with 23 bases separating them. The CDR3 has 17 amino acids.

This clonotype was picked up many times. This CDR3 is CATSRSVSYEQYF. CDR3 bases: TGTGCCACCAGCAGGTCAGTTTCCTACGAGCAGTACTTC. The V gene is TRBV15, the J gene TRBJ2-7; D ambiguous. Germline V gives CDR1 LNHNV, CDR2 YYDKDF (reference sequence). V was clipped by 3 bases and J by 1 base, with 7 bases between them. The CDR3 covers 13 residues.

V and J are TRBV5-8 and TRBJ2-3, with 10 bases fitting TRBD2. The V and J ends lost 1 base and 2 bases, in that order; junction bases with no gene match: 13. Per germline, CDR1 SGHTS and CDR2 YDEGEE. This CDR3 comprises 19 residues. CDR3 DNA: TGTGCCAGCAGCTTGAGGACTAGCGGCTGGCTCTTCCTCACAGATACGCAGTATTTT. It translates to CASSLRTSGWLFLTDTQYF.

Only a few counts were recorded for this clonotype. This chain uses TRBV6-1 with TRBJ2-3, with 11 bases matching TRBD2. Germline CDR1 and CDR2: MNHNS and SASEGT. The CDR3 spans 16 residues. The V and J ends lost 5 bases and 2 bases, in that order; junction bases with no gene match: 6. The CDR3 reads CASSKPGLADTDTQYF. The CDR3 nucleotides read TGTGCCAGCAGTAAACCGGGACTAGCGGACACAGATACGCAGTATTTT.

The CDR3 spells CASSPPIGGPGEQYF. Written as DNA, the CDR3 is TGTGCCAGCTCACCCCCAATCGGGGGGCCCGGGGAGCAGTACTTC. The chain has TRBV18 and TRBJ2-7; TRBD2 is a possible D gene (7 bases). V shed 3 bases and J shed 7 bases, with 19 bases lying between them. Germline assignment: CDR1 KGHSH and CDR2 LQKENI. The CDR3 length is 15 residues.